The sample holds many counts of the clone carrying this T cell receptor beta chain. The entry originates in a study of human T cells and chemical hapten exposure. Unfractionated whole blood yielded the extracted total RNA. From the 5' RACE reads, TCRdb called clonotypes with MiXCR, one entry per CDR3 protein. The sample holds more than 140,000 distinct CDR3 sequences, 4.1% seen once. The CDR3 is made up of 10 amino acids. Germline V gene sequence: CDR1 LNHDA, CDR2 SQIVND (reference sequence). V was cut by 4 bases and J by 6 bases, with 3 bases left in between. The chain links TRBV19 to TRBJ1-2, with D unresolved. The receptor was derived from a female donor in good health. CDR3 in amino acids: CASSRNGYTF. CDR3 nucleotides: TGTGCCAGTAGTAGAAATGGCTACACCTTC.